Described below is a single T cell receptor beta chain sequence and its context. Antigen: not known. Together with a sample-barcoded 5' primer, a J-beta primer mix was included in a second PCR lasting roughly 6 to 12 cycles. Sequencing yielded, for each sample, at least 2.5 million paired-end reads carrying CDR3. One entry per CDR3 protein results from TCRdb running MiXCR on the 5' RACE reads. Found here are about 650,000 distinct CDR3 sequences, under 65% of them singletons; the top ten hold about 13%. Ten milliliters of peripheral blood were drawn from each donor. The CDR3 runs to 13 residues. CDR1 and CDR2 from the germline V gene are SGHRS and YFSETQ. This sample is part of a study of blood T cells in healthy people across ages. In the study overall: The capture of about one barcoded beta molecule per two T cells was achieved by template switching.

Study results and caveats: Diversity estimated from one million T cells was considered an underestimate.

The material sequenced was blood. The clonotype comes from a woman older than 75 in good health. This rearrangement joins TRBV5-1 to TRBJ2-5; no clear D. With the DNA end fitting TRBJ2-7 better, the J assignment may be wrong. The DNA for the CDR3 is TGCGCCAGCAGCTTCCTAGAATCCTACGAGCAGTACTTC. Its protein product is CASSFLESYEQYF.